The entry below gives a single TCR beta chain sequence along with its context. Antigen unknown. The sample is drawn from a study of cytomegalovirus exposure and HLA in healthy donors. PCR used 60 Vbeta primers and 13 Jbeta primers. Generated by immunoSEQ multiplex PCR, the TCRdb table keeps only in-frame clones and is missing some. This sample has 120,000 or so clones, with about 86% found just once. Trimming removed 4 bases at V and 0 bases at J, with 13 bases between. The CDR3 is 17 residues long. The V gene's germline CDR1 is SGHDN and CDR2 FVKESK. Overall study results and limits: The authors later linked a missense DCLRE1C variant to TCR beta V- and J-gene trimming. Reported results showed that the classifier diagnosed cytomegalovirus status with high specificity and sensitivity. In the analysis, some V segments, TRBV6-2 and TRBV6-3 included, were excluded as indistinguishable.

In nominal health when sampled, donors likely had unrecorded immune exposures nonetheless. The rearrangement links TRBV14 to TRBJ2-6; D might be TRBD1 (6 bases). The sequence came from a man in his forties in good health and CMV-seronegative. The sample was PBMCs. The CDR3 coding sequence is TGTGCCAGCAGCCGATACAGGGTTAGCTCTGGGGCCAACGTCCTGACTTTC. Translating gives CASSRYRVSSGANVLTF.